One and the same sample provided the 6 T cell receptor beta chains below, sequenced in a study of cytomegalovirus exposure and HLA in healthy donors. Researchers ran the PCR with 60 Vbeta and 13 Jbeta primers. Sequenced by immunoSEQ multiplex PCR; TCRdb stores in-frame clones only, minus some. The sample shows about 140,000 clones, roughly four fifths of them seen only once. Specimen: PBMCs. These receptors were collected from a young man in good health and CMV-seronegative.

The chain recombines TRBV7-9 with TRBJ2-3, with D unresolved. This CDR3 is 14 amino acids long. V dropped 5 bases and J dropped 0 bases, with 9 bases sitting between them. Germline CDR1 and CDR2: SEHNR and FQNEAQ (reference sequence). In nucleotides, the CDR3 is TGTGCCAGCAGCCCCGTCCTTAGCACAGATACGCAGTATTTT. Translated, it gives CASSPVLSTDTQYF. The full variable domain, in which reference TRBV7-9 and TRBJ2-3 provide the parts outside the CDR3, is DTGVSQNPRHKITKRGQNVTFRCDPISEHNRLYWYRQTLGQGPEFLTYFQNEAQLEKSRLLSDRFSAERPKGSFSTLEIQRTEQGDSAMYLCASSPVLSTDTQYFGPGTRLTVL.

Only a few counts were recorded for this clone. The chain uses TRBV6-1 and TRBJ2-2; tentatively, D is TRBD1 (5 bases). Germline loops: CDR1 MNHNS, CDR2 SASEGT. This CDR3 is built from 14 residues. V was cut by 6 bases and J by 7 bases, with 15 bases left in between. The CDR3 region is CASRDPHRLGELFF. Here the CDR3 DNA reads TGTGCCAGCAGGGACCCCCACAGGCTCGGGGAGCTGTTTTTT.

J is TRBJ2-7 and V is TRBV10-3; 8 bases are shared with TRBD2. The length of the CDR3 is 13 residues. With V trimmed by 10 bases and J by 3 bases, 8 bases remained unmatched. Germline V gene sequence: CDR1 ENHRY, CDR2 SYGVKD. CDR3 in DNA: TGTGCCACGGCGGGGGGAGAAAGCTACGAGCAGTACTTC. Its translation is CATAGGESYEQYF.

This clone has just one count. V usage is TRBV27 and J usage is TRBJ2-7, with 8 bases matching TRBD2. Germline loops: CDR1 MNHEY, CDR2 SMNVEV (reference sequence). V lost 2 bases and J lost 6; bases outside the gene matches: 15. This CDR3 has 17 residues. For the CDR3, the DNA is TGTGCCAGCAGTTTACGGAGTGGGGGACTAGTTTATCGCGAGCAGTACTTC. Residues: CASSLRSGGLVYREQYF.

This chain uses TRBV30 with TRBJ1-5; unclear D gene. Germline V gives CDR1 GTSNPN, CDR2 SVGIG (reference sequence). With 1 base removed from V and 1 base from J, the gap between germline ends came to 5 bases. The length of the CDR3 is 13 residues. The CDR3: CAWSEQSNQPQHF. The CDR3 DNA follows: TGTGCCTGGAGTGAACAAAGCAATCAGCCCCAGCATTTT.

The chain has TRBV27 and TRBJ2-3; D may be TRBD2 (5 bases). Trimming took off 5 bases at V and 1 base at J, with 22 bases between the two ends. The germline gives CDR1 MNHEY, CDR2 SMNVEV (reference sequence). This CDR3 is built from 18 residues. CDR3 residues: CASSATPPYLSGTDTQYF. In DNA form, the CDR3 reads TGTGCCAGCAGTGCCACCCCCCCGTACCTTAGCGGCACAGATACGCAGTATTTT.